These T cell receptor beta chains were read from a single sample in a study of T-cell memory formation after mild COVID-19. MiXCR was run by TCRdb on the 5' RACE reads, yielding one entry per CDR3 protein. The sample yields 400,000 or so distinct CDR3 sequences, 15% to 20% seen once. Sequenced: PBMCs or a T cell subset sorted from them (not recorded which). These receptors originate from an adult woman who had mild COVID-19 (a few samples of this study predate the infection). Cell type and time point are not known. CDR3s include the opening cysteine and the closing phenylalanine or tryptophan. The D gene is left open where the match is weak. Some rows mark clone size as missing; the rest say once, few, many or name a class of expanded clone.

d_gene	len	abundance	v_gene	j_gene	CDR3nt	CDR3aa
.	14	.	TRBV2	TRBJ2-7	TGTGCCAGCAGGGCCGGACAGAGCTCCTACGAGCAGTACTTC	CASRAGQSSYEQYF
.	17	.	TRBV12-3/TRBV12-4	TRBJ1-1	TGTGCCAGCAGTTTTAGGAGACAACTCAGCATGAACACTGAAGCTTTCTTT	CASSFRRQLSMNTEAFF
.	16	many	TRBV5-1	TRBJ1-2	TGCGCCAGCAGCCCGACGGGGCAGTCTGCTAACTATGGCTACACCTTC	CASSPTGQSANYGYTF
.	14	.	TRBV12-3/TRBV12-4	TRBJ1-6	TGTGCCAGCACGGAACAGGGCTATAATTCACCCCTCCACTTT	CASTEQGYNSPLHF
.	15	few	TRBV2	TRBJ2-3	TGTGCCAGCAGTGAAGGCCGGGGGAGCACAGATACGCAGTATTTT	CASSEGRGSTDTQYF
TRBD1	16	.	TRBV24-1	TRBJ2-3	TGTGCCACCAGTGATATCACCAGGACAGGGACAGATACGCAGTATTTT	CATSDITRTGTDTQYF
.	15	.	TRBV28	TRBJ1-1	TGTGCCAGCAGGACTCCAGGGAGAATCAACACTGAAGCTTTCTTT	CASRTPGRINTEAFF
.	15	few	TRBV4-1	TRBJ2-7	TGCGCCAGCAGCCAAGAGTCGGGGGCGAGCCACGAGCAGTACTTC	CASSQESGASHEQYF
TRBD1	16	.	TRBV5-6	TRBJ1-2	TGTGCCAGCAGCTCGCCTAAGGGACAGTCCAACTATGGCTACACCTTC	CASSSPKGQSNYGYTF
TRBD2	13	few	TRBV6-5	TRBJ2-1	TGTGCCAGCACCCTTAGCGGGGTAAATGAGCAGTTCTTC	CASTLSGVNEQFF
.	15	.	TRBV29-1	TRBJ2-5	TGCAGCGTGATTTCCCGGGTATCGTATAGCGAGACCCAGTACTTC	CSVISRVSYSETQYF
.	17	.	TRBV9	TRBJ1-1	TGTGCCAGCAGCCACCCCTCCCAGGACAGAAGAAACACTGAAGCTTTCTTT	CASSHPSQDRRNTEAFF
.	15	.	TRBV20-1	TRBJ2-7	TGCAGTGCTAGAGGCCCCGCAGGGGTAGCCTACGAGCAGTACTTC	CSARGPAGVAYEQYF
TRBD2	19	.	TRBV4-2	TRBJ2-2	TGTGCCAGCAGCCAGGACCCGGAACTAGCGGGGGGATACACCGGGGAGCTGTTTTTT	CASSQDPELAGGYTGELFF
.	17	.	TRBV18	TRBJ1-6	TGTGCCAGCTCACCACCAATATCGAACTCCTATAATTCACCCCTCCACTTT	CASSPPISNSYNSPLHF
.	14	.	TRBV7-9	TRBJ1-1	TGTGCCAGCAGATTGGCGGAGGGTAACACTGAAGCTTTCTTT	CASRLAEGNTEAFF
TRBD1	16	.	TRBV7-9	TRBJ2-3	TGTGCCAGCAGCCGGTGGGACAGGGAAGGAACAGATACGCAGTATTTT	CASSRWDREGTDTQYF
TRBD2	13	few	TRBV7-6	TRBJ2-7	TGTGCCAGCGGGACTAGCGTCTCCTACGAGCAGTACTTC	CASGTSVSYEQYF
.	13	few	TRBV29-1	TRBJ2-7	TGCAGCGCCAGTTTGGAAGGGGGCTACGAGCAGTACTTC	CSASLEGGYEQYF
.	15	.	TRBV6-2/TRBV6-3	TRBJ2-2	TGTGCCAGCAGTTTCAGGGAACCGAACACCGGGGAGCTGTTTTTT	CASSFREPNTGELFF
.	13	few	TRBV20-1	TRBJ2-1	TGCAGTGCTAGAGGGCTAGCCGACGGTGAGCAGTTCTTC	CSARGLADGEQFF
.	13	few	TRBV7-9	TRBJ2-1	TGTGCCAGCAGCCCAAGAGGTCCGAGCGACCAGTTCTTC	CASSPRGPSDQFF
.	14	.	TRBV11-3	TRBJ2-5	TGTGCCAGCAACTCCGGTTCTGGGCCTCCGGCCCAGTACTTC	CASNSGSGPPAQYF
.	16	.	TRBV24-1	TRBJ1-3	TGTGCCACCAGTGGTGGCAACGGCGTTGGTGGAAACACCATATATTTT	CATSGGNGVGGNTIYF
.	16	.	TRBV6-6	TRBJ2-7	TGTGCCAGCAGTTACTCAACAGGACCGAGCGCCTACGAGCAGTACTTC	CASSYSTGPSAYEQYF
.	12	few	TRBV20-1	TRBJ2-5	TGCAGTGCTTATCGGGAGTCAGAGACCCAGTACTTC	CSAYRESETQYF
.	14	few	TRBV30	TRBJ1-1	TGTGCCTGGAGTCGCAAATACGGGACTTTTGAAGCTTTCTTT	CAWSRKYGTFEAFF
.	13	.	TRBV19	TRBJ1-6	TGTGCCAGTAGTACGGACGGGGATTCACCCCTCCACTTT	CASSTDGDSPLHF
.	12	once	TRBV5-5	TRBJ1-1	TGTGCCAGCAGCTCCTACCGCACTGAAGCTTTCTTT	CASSSYRTEAFF
.	14	.	TRBV29-1	TRBJ2-7	TGCAGCGTGTTGGGCGGGGATGGCTCCTACGAGCAGTACTTC	CSVLGGDGSYEQYF
.	15	many	TRBV7-6	TRBJ2-2	TGTGCCAGCAGCTTAGGTCAGGGGCGCACCGGGGAGCTGTTTTTT	CASSLGQGRTGELFF
.	13	.	TRBV7-9	TRBJ2-7	TGTGCCAGCAGCTTAGGACAGGACCTCGAGCAGTACTTC	CASSLGQDLEQYF
.	15	.	TRBV4-2	TRBJ1-1	TGTGCCAGCAGCCAGACAGGACCGAGGTACACTGAAGCTTTCTTT	CASSQTGPRYTEAFF